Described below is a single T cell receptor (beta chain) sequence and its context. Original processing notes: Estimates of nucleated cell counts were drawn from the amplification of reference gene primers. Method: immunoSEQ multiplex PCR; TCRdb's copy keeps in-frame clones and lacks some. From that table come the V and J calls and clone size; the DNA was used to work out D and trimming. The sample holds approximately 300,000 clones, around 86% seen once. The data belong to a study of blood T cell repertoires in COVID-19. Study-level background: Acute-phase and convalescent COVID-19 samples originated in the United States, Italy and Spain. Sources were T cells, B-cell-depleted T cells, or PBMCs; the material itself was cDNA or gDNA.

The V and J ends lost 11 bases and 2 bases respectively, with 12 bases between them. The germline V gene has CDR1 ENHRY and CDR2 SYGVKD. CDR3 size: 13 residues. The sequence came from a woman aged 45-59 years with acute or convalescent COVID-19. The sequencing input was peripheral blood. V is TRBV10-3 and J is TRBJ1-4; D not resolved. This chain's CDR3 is CAHRVETNEKLFF. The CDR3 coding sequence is TGTGCCCACCGTGTGGAGACTAATGAAAAACTGTTTTTT.